This T cell receptor beta chain was profiled in a study of blood T cell repertoires in COVID-19 (TCRdb year 2020). Study-level background: The collaborator samples originated in the United States, Italy and Spain and spanned the acute and convalescent phases of COVID-19. The material from the prospective study consisted of cDNA or gDNA derived from T cells, B-cell-depleted T cells, or PBMCs. Deeply sampled blood TCRbeta repertoires from subjects exposed to, actively infected with, or recovered from COVID-19 were included in the dataset. A freely available public database, intended as a resource for researchers studying the immune response to SARS-CoV-2, is where the repertoires were released. Samples were obtained from the ongoing ImmuneRACE study (first 160 participants) and from 1,254 subjects provided by 6 global collaborators. The sample metadata nearly always contained a de-identified subject ID, COVID-19 status, age in years and sex. HLA class I and class II types, where available, came from metadata supplied by the sample provider rather than from assay-based typing. Results the study describes overall, beyond this receptor: The quantity of clinical and demographic metadata differed by source and by participant and was supplied without curation.

V has 8 bases trimmed and J has 4 bases trimmed; junction bases matching no gene number 8. Looking up the germline V gene (reference sequence) yields CDR1 MNHEY and CDR2 SMNVEV. From the cysteine through the phenylalanine, the CDR3 covers 14 amino acids. The read is trimmed to its CDR3 DNA, 42 bases read in frame from base 1. TCRbeta CDR3 regions were amplified from genomic DNA using the immunoSEQ Assay, a bias-controlled multiplex PCR. As for the original processing: Within the assay, amplification of reference gene primers was used to estimate how many nucleated cells each sample contained. To quantify the absolute abundance of each unique TCRbeta CDR3 rearrangement, sequence reads were collapsed and filtered. For each sample, productive Simpson clonality was calculated as the square root of Simpson's diversity index over productive rearrangements. The table was pulled from immuneACCESS by TCRdb, which kept in-frame rearrangements only. Such tables lose some clones; where checked, under half of the loss comes from unresolved V genes, and the rest has no known cause. Clone size and V and J calls were adopted from that table, with D and trimming inferred from the DNA. Counted in this sample were fewer than 300,000 clones; 82% of them appeared once. Jointly, the top ten make up around 3.2% of the sample.

With regard to this clone: Its antigen has not been determined. There are no base qualities to consult, and no much larger clone falls within one base.

Collaborating institutions collected whole blood in K2EDTA tubes following their own protocols. For TCRbeta analysis, collaborator samples were shipped as frozen whole blood, as isolated PBMCs, or as DNA extracted from either sample type. This clonotype originated in a woman younger than 30 with acute or convalescent COVID-19. The chain employs TRBV27 and TRBJ1-2; a stretch of 9 junction bases matches TRBD1. Sequencing used peripheral blood. The nucleotide sequence is TGTGCCAGCTCTCCGGGACAGGGTGGCTATGGCTACACCTTC. This yields the protein CASSPGQGGYGYTF.